This section outlines one T cell receptor (beta chain) sequence together with its context. CDR3 length equals 15 residues. Looked up from germline, CDR1 is MNHEY and CDR2 is SVGAGI. The J segment lost 1 base and the V segment lost 6 bases, leaving 4 bases of the junction unmatched. The data were taken from a study of chemoradiotherapy in HPV16-positive cancers. Assay used: immunoSEQ multiplex PCR; TCRdb lists only in-frame clones, some missing. This table has 9,500 to 15,000 clones, around 72% appearing once. The sample was acquired from a patient who underwent chemoradiotherapy. The sequence derives from a human donor with HPV-associated anogenital cancer. The chain employs TRBV6-5 and TRBJ1-5, with TRBD1 matching 9 bases. In DNA, the CDR3 is TGTGCCAGCAGCTCGGACAGGGGAAGCAATCAGCCCCAGCATTTT. As protein: CASSSDRGSNQPQHF.